This TCR beta chain was sequenced during a study of cytomegalovirus exposure and HLA in healthy donors (TCRdb year 2017). Concerning the study at large: In an earlier analysis of around 540 of the donors, roughly 300 Gb of sequence data and 95 million to 130 million unique TCR beta sequences from 180 million or so T cells were reported. Around 320 gigabases of sequencing data and approximately 85 million unique TCR sequences were included in an early release covering over 600 HLA-typed donors. Among the roughly 400 genotyped donors, around 81% belonged to the genetic ancestry cluster associated with self-reported Caucasian donors. The aim of the study was to test whether cataloging public T cell receptors could identify signatures of past pathogen exposure. The study used immunosequencing to profile the T cell repertoires of 666 subjects and linked those repertoires to cytomegalovirus serostatus. In addition to the first cohort of approximately 670 subjects, a separate validation cohort of 120 different subjects was used. High-throughput TCR immunosequencing, statistical association of individual TCRs with disease status, and machine learning were combined to predict cytomegalovirus infection status. A later analysis re-analyzed previously published TCR beta repertoires from approximately 670 donors and added high-resolution HLA genotyping to study TCR occurrence patterns. Rather than drawing on any new phenotypic data, the later analysis identified candidate immune exposures from TCR beta sequences and the way those sequences occurred across donors. To decide whether each TCR beta V gene segment behaved as functional or pseudogenic, an earlier analysis of 587 of the donors relied on high-throughput TCR beta sequencing. Donor age, sex, ethnicity and CMV serostatus were compiled together with the repertoire data. Genome-wide SNP genotypes for about three fifths of the roughly 670 donors were used in a later genetic analysis, which treated that subset as a discovery cohort. All discovery cohort repertoires had been generated using a single sequencing platform. Class I and class II HLA loci were covered by the typing at four-digit resolution. Typing coverage varied by locus: about 620-630 donors for A, B, C, DRB1 and DQB1; more than 500 for DQA1; some 610 for DPA1; 400 to 480 for DPB1. Four or five DR-DQ haplotypes were handled as single units for association and clustering, since linkage in the cohort was strong. Among some 400 genotyped donors of the cohort, an average of around 240,000 unique TCR beta nucleotide sequences were sequenced per donor, around 20% of them non-productive. Overall results and qualifications from the work: It was suggested by the authors that the approach could potentially be generalized to other disease states and immunological phenotypes. Only TCR beta chains were sequenced in this cohort, and the absence of alpha or paired-chain data limited detectable features. The study listed approximately 150 TCR beta chains as associated with cytomegalovirus. A few of the identified cytomegalovirus-associated TCR beta chains were confirmed in vitro to be specific for cytomegalovirus antigens. A group of highly shared sequence variants was considered likely to be a technical artifact of the sequencing pipeline. Strong co-occurrence of HLA alleles, especially DR and DQ, made assigning TCR associations to individual alleles difficult. In a later analysis, TCR association rates were found to vary across HLA loci, with the most associated TCRs seen for DRB1 alleles and the fewest for HLA-C alleles. Linkage disequilibrium might explain the correlated functional status among segregating V segments, but an unknown experimental factor could not be ruled out. A further reported finding was that TCR beta sequences accurately predicted the HLA-A and HLA-B alleles for most subjects in the first cohort. HLA typing was unavailable for some donors at each locus, so association tests used only the typed subset. Over 15 rarely observed V segments, including chromosome 9 orphons, were excluded from the earlier analysis of several hundred of the donors because counts were too low. CMV serostatus was the only immune exposure information available for the cohort. In an earlier analysis of approximately 590 of the donors, most TCR beta V segments appeared in productive rearrangements about 90% or about 30% of the time, broadly matching IMGT annotations. Specific HLA alleles were associated with about 17,000 TCR beta sequences at a false discovery rate of 0.05 in a later analysis. Most TCR sequences were observed very rarely across donors, whereas some public TCRs were present in many individuals. Cytomegalovirus status was reported to be diagnosed by the classifier with high specificity and sensitivity in both the original and validation cohorts. A later analysis found that most CMV-associated TCR beta chains appeared HLA-restricted, with HLA associations seemingly driven largely by CMV exposure. Because the 87-base-pair reads could not distinguish some IMGT-functional V segments, including TRBV6-2 and TRBV6-3, those segments were excluded. A later analysis found that HLA-associated TCR beta chains were more clonally expanded and had lower generation probabilities than equally common non-associated chains. According to a later analysis, parvovirus B19, influenza, CMV and Epstein-Barr virus appeared linked to several top co-occurrence clusters. V-gene and J-gene trimming of TCR beta chains was associated with a missense DCLRE1C variant in a later genetic analysis, and the association was replicated in an independent cohort. In a later genetic analysis, fewer N-insertions in productive TCRs were reported among donors in an Asian-associated ancestry cluster than the roughly 700-donor mean. Presence/absence analyses assumed roughly uniform sequencing depth across donors, an assumption that may not hold.

The cohort was made up of hundreds of healthy bone marrow donors. Cohort members were all nominally healthy when sampled, although unrecorded immune exposures were likely present. The donor tested CMV seropositive and was one of the 289 seropositive cohort members. A peripheral blood sample was provided by each donor, and peripheral blood mononuclear cells were used for TCR beta sequencing. The Qiagen DNeasy Blood Extraction Kit was used to extract genomic DNA from the blood cell samples. Library method: the immunoSEQ multiplex PCR assay. The multiplex PCR relied on a mix of 60 forward primers for TCR Vbeta segments and 13 reverse primers for TCR Jbeta segments. Amplification of the CDR3 region of rearranged TCR beta genes was performed with a multiplex PCR assay on genomic DNA. The amplified TCR beta libraries were sequenced on the Illumina HiSeq System as 87-base-pair reads. Per the original workflow: In a later analysis, tens of millions of unique TCR beta chains were counted across the approximately 640 repertoires, and roughly 11 million of these chains were shared by at least two donors. Raw reads were error-corrected and collapsed into unique sequences by a nearest-neighbor algorithm in which closely related sequences were merged to remove PCR and sequencing errors. Alignment of CDR3 sequences to IMGT reference sequences was used to assign V, D and J gene segments. For a sequence to be retained, at least a six-nucleotide match to both a V gene segment and a J gene segment was required. A rearrangement was called productive if the CDR3 had no stop codons and remained in frame with V and J, and every other rearrangement was called non-productive. CDR3 was defined by IMGT convention, running from the second conserved V-encoded cysteine to the conserved J-encoded phenylalanine. The earlier analysis of about 620 of the donors excluded sequences that lacked an unambiguous match to a single V gene segment. In an earlier analysis of 500 to 750 of the donors, V segments were called functional above 56.7% productive rearrangements and were called segregating when the between-donor standard deviation exceeded 5%. A statistical classification framework was developed to diagnose cytomegalovirus status using the catalog of TCR beta chain sequences. In a later analysis, TCR nucleotide sequences were compared against IMGT/GENE-DB human TR gene sequences so that V and J genes could be assigned. A later analysis assigned CDR3 sequences and most-parsimonious VDJ recombination scenarios with the TCRdist pipeline. In a later analysis, every TCR beta chain was defined by the combination of its CDR3 amino acid sequence and its V-gene family, and reads without a unique V-gene family were dropped. A later analysis removed several hundred highly shared, low-generation-probability nucleotide sequences to deal with suspected cross-contamination and a sequencing artifact. A later analysis calculated a clonal expansion index for each public chain from normalized within-repertoire ranks of inferred template counts. Generation probabilities in a later analysis came from a VDJ recombination model fitted to out-of-frame rearrangements, and those results were checked against IGoR. Hypergeometric tests were used in a later analysis to score TCR-TCR, TCR-HLA and TCR-CMV co-occurrence, with a repertoire-size bias correction applied to the TCR pairs. To estimate false discovery rates, a later analysis permuted the HLA or CMV assignments 20 times. In a later analysis, co-occurring TCRs were grouped using DBSCAN, with TCRdist sequence similarity added in when clustering inside HLA-allele-positive subsets. Repertoires with fewer than 30,000 or more than 120,000 public chains were left out of co-occurrence clustering, as were about 5 repertoires with anomalous nucleotide sharing. Imported from immuneACCESS, the table was reduced by TCRdb to in-frame sequences with V and J called. These copies leave out some clones; in studies compared against another copy, an unresolved V gene accounts for under half, and the cause of the remainder is not known. For V, J and clone size, that table is used; D and trimming come from the DNA. For this sample there are about 110,000 clones; around 75% appear just once. The ten most abundant clones make up around 6.9% of the sample.

The trim is 8 bases for V and 0 bases for J, with a gap of 11 bases between the germline ends. Based on the germline V gene, the CDR1 and CDR2 sequences are ENHRY and SYGVKD. From the cysteine through the phenylalanine, the CDR3 covers 13 amino acids. Solely the CDR3 DNA is kept, with 39 bases framed from the first base. Concerning this clone: Its antigen target is currently unknown. The record has no base qualities; no much larger clone is one base away.

In this chain, TRBV10-3 is recombined with TRBJ2-7, with the identity of the D gene unclear. Sample: PBMCs. The TCR sequence derives from a man aged 25 to 40 in good health and CMV-seropositive. The DNA sequence is TGTGCCATCTCGGCGGAGAGCTCCTACGAGCAGTACTTC. This yields the protein CAISAESSYEQYF.